This T cell receptor beta chain was sequenced in a study of radiation and T cells in renal cell carcinoma. Time point in this sample: baseline pretreatment blood. Treatment noted: 15 Gy SBRT to primary tumor, nephrectomy 4 weeks later. The patient's renal cell carcinoma had clear cell pathology. Libraries were prepared by immunoSEQ multiplex PCR; TCRdb keeps only in-frame clonotypes and omits some of them. The sample lists 150,000 or so clones; roughly nine tenths were seen once. J was trimmed by 5 bases and V by 4 bases; bases with no gene match: 13. There are 17 residues in the CDR3. Germline loops: CDR1 MNHEY, CDR2 SMNVEV (reference sequence).

The chain links TRBV27 to TRBJ2-2; 7 nucleotides agree with TRBD1. Here the sequenced sample was blood, taken from a patient whose treatment included radiotherapy and nephrectomy. This clonotype originated in a woman in her sixties or seventies with renal cell carcinoma. The DNA of the CDR3 is TGTGCCAGCAGTTCCCTTACAGGGGCACGCGGGACCGGGGAGCTGTTTTTT. This translates into CASSSLTGARGTGELFF.